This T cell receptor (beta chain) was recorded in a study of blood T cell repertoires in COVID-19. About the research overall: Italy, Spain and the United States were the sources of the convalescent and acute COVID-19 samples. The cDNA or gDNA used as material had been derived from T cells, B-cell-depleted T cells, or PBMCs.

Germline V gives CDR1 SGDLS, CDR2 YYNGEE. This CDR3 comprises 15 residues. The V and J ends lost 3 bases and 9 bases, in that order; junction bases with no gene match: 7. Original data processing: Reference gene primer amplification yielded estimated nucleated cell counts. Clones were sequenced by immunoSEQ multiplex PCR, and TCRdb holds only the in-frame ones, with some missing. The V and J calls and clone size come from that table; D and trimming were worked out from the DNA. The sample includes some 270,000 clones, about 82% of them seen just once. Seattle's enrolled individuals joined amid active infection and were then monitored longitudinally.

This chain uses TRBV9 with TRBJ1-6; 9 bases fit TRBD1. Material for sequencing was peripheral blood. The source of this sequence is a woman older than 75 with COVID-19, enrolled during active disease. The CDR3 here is CASSAQQGAGSPLHF. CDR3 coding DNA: TGTGCCAGCAGCGCGCAACAGGGGGCTGGTTCACCCCTCCACTTT. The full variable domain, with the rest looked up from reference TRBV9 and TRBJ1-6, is DSGVTQTPKHLITATGQRVTLRCSPRSGDLSVYWYQQSLDQGLQFLIQYYNGEERAKGNILERFSAQQFPDLHSELNLSSLELGDSALYFCASSAQQGAGSPLHFGNGTRLTVT.